The TCR beta chain under discussion was sequenced for a study of beta chain features in type 1 diabetes. Stem cell-like memory, regulatory, central memory and naive CD4+ cells were sorted via CD45RO/CCR7/CD25/CD127/CD95/CD27. The sequenced template was cDNA made from the entire isolated RNA. TCRdb's table, derived via immunoSEQ multiplex PCR, lists solely in-frame clones and lacks some. The table shows around 250,000 clones, with roughly a quarter occurring only once. This clone was counted between two and nine times. Its matching antigen is unknown. The length of the CDR3 is 16 residues. Germline V gene sequence: CDR1 MGHRA, CDR2 YSYEKL. Trimming removed 1 base from V and 3 bases from J; junction bases left unmatched: 3. Overall study findings and caveats: In the patient group, naive, central memory and Treg TCRB repertoires seemed more alike than in the healthy donor group. A cDNA-based sequencing approach could over-represent cells with high TCR expression. Shortening that was moderate but significant affected the TCRB CDR3s of Type 1 diabetes patients in all four CD4+ subsets.

The V gene is TRBV4-1, the J gene TRBJ2-1; TRBD2 aligns across 10 bases. This receptor was identified in a woman aged 25-40 years with type 1 diabetes. Source material: naive CD4+ T cells from blood. CDR3 residues: CASSQGLAGIYNEQFF. DNA of the CDR3: TGCGCCAGCAGCCAAGGACTAGCGGGCATCTACAATGAGCAGTTCTTC.